This TCR beta chain was sequenced in a study of identical twins. CDR3 length: 12 amino acids. The junction had 6 bases not matched to a gene; V was cut back by 5 bases and J by 10 bases. Germline V lookup: CDR1 SGHRS, CDR2 YFSETQ. This clonotype was counted at least ten times. The antigen is not known. TCRdb used MiXCR to reprocess the 5' RACE reads, holding one entry per CDR3 protein. The sample includes about 220,000 distinct CDR3 sequences, around 8.1% seen only once; the top ten take just under 2%. Regarding the study as a whole: For out-of-frame beta sequences, excess twin sharing was weaker.

These data were also filed under a second study, of yellow fever vaccine responses in identical twins.

The rearrangement joins TRBV5-1 to TRBJ1-1, with 9 bases matching TRBD1. This receptor was taken from a woman aged 18 to 35 in good health. Input material: memory (CD45RO+) T cells sorted from blood. The CDR3 loop is CASSPGTGLAFF. DNA for the CDR3: TGCGCCAGCAGTCCCGGGACAGGGTTAGCTTTCTTT.